This T cell receptor beta chain comes out of a study of metastatic and nonmetastatic thyroid tumors. Across the whole study: Thyroid patients, malignant and benign, had repertoires compared across blood and tumor or nodule tissue.

Every patient was untreated before thyroid surgery. TCRdb re-called clones from the PCR reads using MiXCR. The sample consists of 20,000 to 25,000 clones, roughly 12% of them appearing once. Looked up from germline, CDR1 is SQVTM and CDR2 is ANQGSEA. The V end was cut by 4 bases, the J end by 6 bases, with 16 bases between. The CDR3 runs to 14 residues. Findings of the study overall: Significantly greater TCR beta diversity was reportedly found in malignant thyroid tumors than in benign nodules (in blood and tumor).

At least ten counts were recorded for this clone. What it recognizes is unknown. Sequencing was carried out using blood. This TCR was recovered from a female donor with papillary thyroid cancer or a benign thyroid nodule (not recorded which). Some clones in this sample may be carry-over from other donors' samples. The chain joins TRBV29-1 to TRBJ2-1; D perhaps matches TRBD2 (5 bases). The CDR3 DNA sequence: TGCAGCGTTGTGCTAGCCGGATCTTCCAATGAGCAGTTCTTC. Amino acid sequence: CSVVLAGSSNEQFF.